This TCR beta chain comes out of a study of T cell repertoires in cytomegalovirus infection (dated by TCRdb to the late 2010s). Concerning the study at large: The HLA type of each donor mattered for the analysis, because public TCR beta signatures pointed to carriage of CMV infection along with the matching HLA type.

The data were produced on an Illumina HiSeq 1500. The raw public reads went through TCRdb reprocessing: fastp at Q25, MiXCR clone calling, in-frame beta chains kept. Every distinct CDR3 protein forms one entry, paired with its most common genes and DNA. Within this sample are about 400,000 distinct CDR3 sequences, with over 15% of them counted one time only. Of the sample, around 8.6% is held by the ten largest clones. General study outcomes and caveats: Cumulative frequency of public TCR beta family members discriminated carriers of CMV infection plus the relevant HLA type in this cohort and an independent 352-donor cohort. The ex vivo response was dominated by HLA-C-restricted CMV-specific TCR beta clonotypes, and the single most frequent clonotype in two of eight donors was supplied by these HLA-C-restricted clonotypes.

Remarks on this clonotype: This receptor's antigen is unknown. The sample holds no much larger clone one base away, and base qualities are not on file.

V and J are trimmed by 7 bases and 7 bases, and the gene matches miss 9 bases of the junction. The CDR3 spans 14 residues, from the cysteine through the phenylalanine. Only CDR3 DNA remains: 42 bases, in frame from the first base. Reading the germline V gene (reference sequence) gives CDR1 MNHNY and CDR2 SVGAGI. The sequencing input was PBMCs. This chain is built from TRBV6-6 and TRBJ1-4; 7 bases in the middle match TRBD1. The sequence was collected from a human donor in good health (CMV status not recorded). Some clones in this sample may be carry-over from other donors' samples. The CDR3: CASTLGGGGEKLFF. The DNA sequence is as follows: TGTGCCAGCACCCTAGGAGGGGGCGGTGAAAAACTGTTTTTT.